Listed here are 30 T cell receptor beta chains from one sample, sequenced in a study of human T cells and chemical hapten exposure. TCRdb re-called the RACE reads with MiXCR, one entry per CDR3 protein. Here the sample spans 50,000 to 70,000 distinct CDR3 sequences, around 12% being singletons. Described time point: patch test 3, about 24 weeks after DPC sensitization. Treatment noted: therapeutic diphenylcyclopropenone sensitization with weekly scalp DPC. The source was whole blood, collected in connection with sensitization to the hapten diphenylcyclopropenone (DPC). These receptors were obtained from a man aged 25-40 years with alopecia areata. Some clones in this sample may be carry-over from other donors' samples.

There are many counts of this clonotype. This chain links TRBV20-1 with TRBJ2-1, with D possibly being TRBD2 (5 bases). Germline CDR1 and CDR2: DFQATT and SNEGSKA (reference sequence). The CDR3 is 14 residues long. Trimming stripped 3 bases from V and 7 bases from J, with 16 bases between. DNA of the CDR3: TGCAGTGCTAGCTACCAAGGGCGGGTAAATGAGCAGTTCTTC. This codes for CSASYQGRVNEQFF.

This chain links TRBV12-3 or TRBV12-4 with TRBJ2-1; TRBD2 is a possible D gene (6 bases). The CDR3 loop spans 13 amino acids. Trimming left V 2 bases short and J 9 bases short, with 11 bases between. The CDR3 sequence is CASSLRTISEQFF. CDR3 sequence (DNA): TGTGCCAGCAGTTTACGGACTATCAGTGAGCAGTTCTTC.

This clonotype was seen more than once but under ten times. The chain joins TRBV7-9 to TRBJ2-1; no reliable D call. Germline assignment: CDR1 SEHNR and CDR2 FQNEAQ (reference sequence). V lost 5 bases and J lost 7, with 12 bases in between. The CDR3 sequence is 13 residues long. In DNA, the CDR3 is TGTGCCAGCAGCCCTCGCCGGGTTAATGAGCAGTTCTTC. It yields the protein CASSPRRVNEQFF.

This clonotype was found many times. The genes are TRBV5-1 and TRBJ1-2; 9 bases agree with TRBD1. CDR1 and CDR2 (germline): SGHRS, YFSETQ. The CDR3 extends over 17 amino acids. With 4 bases clipped from V and 2 bases from J, the junction kept 12 bases outside the gene matches. CDR3 bases: TGCGCCAGCAGCCCTGGGGCCACAGGGGGCGCAAACTATGGCTACACCTTC. It is translated as CASSPGATGGANYGYTF.

The chain is built from TRBV27 and TRBJ1-1; D might be TRBD1 (5 bases). This CDR3 contains 12 residues. Germline V gene sequence: CDR1 MNHEY, CDR2 SMNVEV (reference sequence). V lost 3 bases to trimming and J lost 10 bases, with 12 bases between them. CDR3 region: CASSFPGNSAFF. The CDR3 region has the DNA TGTGCCAGCAGTTTTCCAGGGAATTCAGCTTTCTTT.

In its sample, this clonotype was seen many times. This chain uses TRBV9 with TRBJ1-6; D is undetermined. Between the trimmed V and J ends, which lost 7 bases and 12 bases, there was a span of 17 bases. Germline V gene lookup returns CDR1 SGDLS and CDR2 YYNGEE. CDR3 length equals 13 residues. The CDR3 loop reads CASAGRPDLPLHF. CDR3 DNA sequence: TGTGCCAGCGCTGGGAGACCGGATCTACCCCTCCACTTT.

This clonotype occurred many times. J is TRBJ1-5 and V is TRBV20-1; 7 bases align to TRBD1. Germline V lookup: CDR1 DFQATT, CDR2 SNEGSKA (reference sequence). The J segment lost 1 base and the V segment lost 1 base, leaving 4 bases of the junction unmatched. The length of the CDR3 is 15 residues. DNA of the CDR3: TGCAGTGCTAGAGTTAACAGGGGAAGCAATCAGCCCCAGCATTTT. As protein: CSARVNRGSNQPQHF.

This clonotype has a single count. The chain combines TRBV28 with TRBJ2-1; D gene uncertain. In germline, CDR1 is MDHEN, CDR2 SYDVKM. The CDR3 runs to 13 residues. V lost 5 bases, J lost 6 bases, and 11 bases lay in between. The CDR3 loop is CASSGWAFNEQFF. CDR3 nucleotides: TGTGCCAGCAGTGGGTGGGCCTTCAATGAGCAGTTCTTC.

This clonotype has ten or more counts. This chain uses TRBV7-9 with TRBJ2-2; tentatively, D is TRBD2 (6 bases). Deletions cut 8 bases from V and 3 bases from J, with 13 bases between. CDR1 and CDR2 (germline): SEHNR, FQNEAQ (reference sequence). The CDR3 has 14 residues. The CDR3 nucleotides read TGTGCCAGCTCCTGGGACTCCTACACCGGGGAGCTGTTTTTT. Translating gives CASSWDSYTGELFF. Full variable domain (outside the CDR3, taken from reference TRBV7-9 and TRBJ2-2): DTGVSQNPRHKITKRGQNVTFRCDPISEHNRLYWYRQTLGQGPEFLTYFQNEAQLEKSRLLSDRFSAERPKGSFSTLEIQRTEQGDSAMYLCASSWDSYTGELFFGEGSRLTVL.

The V call is TRBV6-5, the J call TRBJ2-7; D unclear. Trimming left V 8 bases short and J 6 bases short, with 11 bases between. In germline, CDR1 is MNHEY, CDR2 SVGAGI. This CDR3 contains 11 residues. CDR3: CASWPVSEQYF. In DNA, the CDR3 is TGTGCCAGCTGGCCGGTTAGCGAGCAGTACTTC.

This clonotype occurred many times. The chain joins TRBV20-1 to TRBJ2-1, with TRBD2 identical over 7 bases. This CDR3 region has 14 residues. The germline CDR1 and CDR2 sequences are DFQATT and SNEGSKA (reference sequence). J was trimmed by 6 bases and V by 5 bases; bases with no gene match: 10. The CDR3 region is CSAWDYRSSNEQFF. The DNA for the CDR3 is TGCAGTGCTTGGGACTACCGCAGCAGCAATGAGCAGTTCTTC.

This clonotype appeared a few times. V usage is TRBV5-1 and J usage is TRBJ2-7; 9 bases agree with TRBD1. V shed 0 bases and J 3 bases; nucleotides not matched to a gene: 4. CDR1 is SGHRS and CDR2 is YFSETQ in the germline V gene. This CDR3 has 15 residues. DNA of the CDR3: TGCGCCAGCAGCTTGGAGGGACAGGGCGTCTACGAGCAGTACTTC. Translation gives CASSLEGQGVYEQYF.

The V call is TRBV5-4, the J call TRBJ1-1; D is unresolved. The V and J ends lost 1 base and 0 bases respectively, with 7 bases between them. This CDR3 is built from 14 residues. Per the germline V gene, CDR1 is SGHNT and CDR2 is YYREEE (reference sequence). DNA for the CDR3: TGTGCCAGCAGCTTGACATCTATGAACACTGAAGCTTTCTTT. Translation gives CASSLTSMNTEAFF.

This rearrangement joins TRBV29-1 to TRBJ2-1; no firm D call. Germline V gene data show CDR1 as SQVTM and CDR2 as ANQGSEA. V dropped 3 bases and J dropped 0 bases, with 6 bases sitting between them. This CDR3 spans 13 amino acids. The CDR3 DNA reads TGCAGCGTTGACGGAAGCTCCTACAATGAGCAGTTCTTC. This sequence encodes CSVDGSSYNEQFF.

The chain uses TRBV19 and TRBJ2-5, with D tentatively TRBD1 (5 bases). The V end lost 5 bases, the J end lost 2 bases, and 12 bases lay between the germline ends. The CDR3 runs to 14 residues. Germline V gives CDR1 LNHDA, CDR2 SQIVND (reference sequence). The CDR3 sequence is CASSPHQGQETQYF. Here the CDR3 DNA reads TGTGCCAGTAGTCCCCACCAGGGTCAAGAGACCCAGTACTTC.

V is TRBV10-3 and J is TRBJ2-7, with D perhaps TRBD1 (6 bases). In germline, CDR1 is ENHRY, CDR2 SYGVKD. V was clipped by 6 bases and J by 1 base, with 7 bases between them. The CDR3 loop spans 12 amino acids. The CDR3 region is CAIRDRSYEQYF. The CDR3 DNA follows: TGTGCCATCAGGGACAGATCCTACGAGCAGTACTTC.

CDR3 sequence (DNA): TGTGCCAGCAGTACCACGGACAGGGCAACTAATGAAAAACTGTTTTTT. Its protein is CASSTTDRATNEKLFF. The V and J genes are TRBV6-7 and TRBJ1-4, with 8 bases matching TRBD1. TRBV6-7 is known as an ORF, though its function is uncertain. The CDR3 contains 16 residues. Trimming cost V 5 bases and J 0 bases; bases outside gene matches: 5.

The chain joins TRBV18 to TRBJ1-1; weak D call: TRBD1 (6 bases). The CDR3 consists of 14 residues. V lost 5 bases and J 1 base, leaving 11 bases between the germline ends. The germline V gene encodes CDR1 KGHSH and CDR2 LQKENI. CDR3 sequence: CASSVRTANTEAFF. DNA of the CDR3: TGTGCCAGCTCAGTTCGGACAGCGAACACTGAAGCTTTCTTT. Filled out from reference TRBV18 and TRBJ1-1, the complete variable domain reads NAGVMQNPRHLVRRRGQEARLRCSPMKGHSHVYWYRQLPEEGLKFMVYLQKENIIDESGMPKERFSAEFPKEGPSILRIQQVVRGDSAAYFCASSVRTANTEAFFGQGTRLTVV.

This clonotype was detected many times. The gene calls are TRBV24-1 and TRBJ2-6, with TRBD1 matching 7 bases. There are 16 residues in the CDR3. Germline assignment: CDR1 KGHDR and CDR2 SFDVKD. Trimming removed 2 bases from V and 2 bases from J; junction bases left unmatched: 2. The CDR3 nucleotides are TGTGCCACCAGTGATTACGACAGGGCTGGGGCCAACGTCCTGACTTTC. Residues: CATSDYDRAGANVLTF.

This clonotype was counted only a few times. The V gene is TRBV15, the J gene TRBJ1-1, with D hard to call. CDR3 length: 13 amino acids. Germline CDR1 and CDR2: LNHNV and YYDKDF (reference sequence). CDR3 bases: TGTCGAAGGTGGGGAATAGAGAACACTGAAGCTTTCTTT. Its protein product is CRRWGIENTEAFF.

This clonotype was counted at least ten times. This chain links TRBV7-6 with TRBJ2-3; TRBD1 is a possible D gene (5 bases). CDR1 is SGHVS and CDR2 is FNYEAQ in the germline V gene. Deletions cut 5 bases from V and 9 bases from J, with 24 bases between. This CDR3 comprises 16 residues. For the CDR3, the DNA is TGTGCCAGCAGCCCCCCATGGGCAGGGCCTCAGGGAACGCAGTATTTT. This gives the protein CASSPPWAGPQGTQYF.

The table lists this clonotype with a count of one. The chain has TRBV7-9 and TRBJ2-1; D ambiguous. CDR1 is SEHNR and CDR2 is FQNEAQ in the germline V gene (reference sequence). The CDR3 contains 14 residues. The ends were cut back, 5 bases at V and 6 bases at J, with 14 bases in the middle. CDR3 sequence reads: CASSPPTNSNEQFF. CDR3 coding DNA: TGTGCCAGCAGCCCCCCCACCAATTCCAATGAGCAGTTCTTC. The whole variable domain, remainder taken from reference TRBV7-9 and TRBJ2-1, is DTGVSQNPRHKITKRGQNVTFRCDPISEHNRLYWYRQTLGQGPEFLTYFQNEAQLEKSRLLSDRFSAERPKGSFSTLEIQRTEQGDSAMYLCASSPPTNSNEQFFGPGTRLTVL.

This clonotype has more than one count but fewer than ten. The genes are TRBV11-2 and TRBJ2-7; no clear D gene. V lost 5 bases, J lost 5 bases, and 13 bases lay in between. In germline, CDR1 is SGHAT, CDR2 FQNNGV. The CDR3 spans 13 residues. CDR3 residues: CASSPRPFDEQYF. DNA for the CDR3: TGTGCCAGCAGCCCCCGCCCCTTTGACGAGCAGTACTTC. The full variable domain, in which reference TRBV11-2 and TRBJ2-7 provide the parts outside the CDR3, is EAGVAQSPRYKIIEKRQSVAFWCNPISGHATLYWYQQILGQGPKLLIQFQNNGVVDDSQLPKDRFSAERLKGVDSTLKIQPAKLEDSAVYLCASSPRPFDEQYFGPGTRLTVT.

This clonotype was counted ten times or more. This CDR3 reads CASSLQGRNQPQHF. In nucleotides, the CDR3 is TGTGCCAGCAGTTTACAGGGGCGTAATCAGCCCCAGCATTTT. This sequence joins TRBV12-3 or TRBV12-4 and TRBJ1-5, with a weak D call TRBD1 (6 bases). V lost 2 bases to trimming and J lost 4 bases, with 9 bases between them. This CDR3 comprises 14 residues.

This clonotype was observed many times. The CDR3 bases are TGTGCCAGCAGCTTTTCACAGGCGAGGACTGAAGCTTTCTTT. It codes for CASSFSQARTEAFF. The gene calls are TRBV11-2 and TRBJ1-1, with D possibly TRBD1 on 5 matching bases. V shed 3 bases and J shed 5 bases, with 13 bases lying between them. Per the germline V gene, CDR1 is SGHAT and CDR2 is FQNNGV. The CDR3 runs 14 residues.

This clonotype was observed many times. J is TRBJ1-2 and V is TRBV6-1; D call uncertain. Germline V lookup: CDR1 MNHNS, CDR2 SASEGT. V lost 2 bases and J 10 bases, leaving 2 bases between the germline ends. The length of the CDR3 is 9 residues. CDR3 in amino acids: CASSEPYTF. The CDR3 bases are TGTGCCAGCAGTGAACCCTACACCTTC.

This clonotype showed up many times. The J gene is TRBJ2-1, the V gene TRBV7-9; 10 bases align to TRBD1. CDR1 is SEHNR, CDR2 FQNEAQ, per germline (reference sequence). V lost 5 bases, J lost 3 bases, and 4 bases stayed unmatched. This CDR3 has 15 residues. CDR3 bases: TGTGCCAGCAGCCCGGGACAGGGGCTCTACAATGAGCAGTTCTTC. Translating gives CASSPGQGLYNEQFF.

This clonotype was seen at least ten times. The chain combines TRBV5-1 with TRBJ2-7, with a tentative D call TRBD2 (5 bases). With 0 bases removed from V and 0 bases from J, the gap between germline ends came to 16 bases. Germline values: CDR1 SGHRS, CDR2 YFSETQ. The CDR3 is made up of 17 amino acids. The CDR3 here is CASSLVVSGTVSYEQYF. DNA of the CDR3: TGCGCCAGCAGCTTGGTGGTCAGCGGCACCGTCTCCTACGAGCAGTACTTC.

In the case of this clonotype: An end of the junction does not agree with germline; a read error may underlie this. This chain connects TRBV6-6 to TRBJ2-7; 9 bases map to TRBD1. The germline V gene has CDR1 MNHNY and CDR2 SVGAGI (reference sequence). The CDR3 sequence is 13 residues long. The CDR3 sequence: CASGGQGSHEQYF. The CDR3 DNA reads as TGTGCCAGCGGGGGACAGGGCTCCCACGAGCAGTACTTC.

The chain uses TRBV20-1 and TRBJ2-1; D is perhaps TRBD1 (6 bases). Germline lookup yields CDR1 DFQATT and CDR2 SNEGSKA (reference sequence). This CDR3 is built from 14 residues. The germline V and J ends were trimmed by 5 bases and 3 bases, with 14 bases remaining between them. The CDR3 sequence is CSALDRIGYNEQFF. CDR3 DNA sequence: TGCAGTGCTCTTGACAGGATAGGCTACAATGAGCAGTTCTTC.